This T cell receptor beta chain was observed in a study of cytomegalovirus exposure and HLA in healthy donors. A word on this clone: No antigen is known for it.

PCR primers comprised 60 Vbeta and 13 Jbeta primers. In the authors' methods: An analysis performed later counted roughly 80 million unique TCR beta chains (approximately 12 million of them shared). Method: immunoSEQ multiplex PCR; TCRdb's copy keeps in-frame clones and lacks some. V, J and clone size reflect that table, while D and trimming were determined from the DNA. The sample includes about 110,000 clones, 55% to 85% seen only once; the top ten take roughly 8.2%. Study conclusions and caveats: Some segments of the V type, notably TRBV6-2 and TRBV6-3, were excluded as indistinguishable. Several top significant clusters appeared, in a later analysis, to be linked to common viral pathogens.

The CDR3 spans 14 residues. Trimming took off 4 bases at V and 3 bases at J, with 13 bases between the two ends. CDR1 is SGHRS and CDR2 is YFSETQ in the germline V gene. This sequence originates from a man aged 30 to 39 in good health and CMV-seronegative. Material: PBMCs. The rearrangement uses TRBV5-1 and TRBJ2-5; TRBD1 might be the D (6 bases). The CDR3 protein is CASSPRGFEETQYF. The CDR3 DNA sequence: TGCGCCAGCAGCCCCAGGGGTTTTGAAGAGACCCAGTACTTC.